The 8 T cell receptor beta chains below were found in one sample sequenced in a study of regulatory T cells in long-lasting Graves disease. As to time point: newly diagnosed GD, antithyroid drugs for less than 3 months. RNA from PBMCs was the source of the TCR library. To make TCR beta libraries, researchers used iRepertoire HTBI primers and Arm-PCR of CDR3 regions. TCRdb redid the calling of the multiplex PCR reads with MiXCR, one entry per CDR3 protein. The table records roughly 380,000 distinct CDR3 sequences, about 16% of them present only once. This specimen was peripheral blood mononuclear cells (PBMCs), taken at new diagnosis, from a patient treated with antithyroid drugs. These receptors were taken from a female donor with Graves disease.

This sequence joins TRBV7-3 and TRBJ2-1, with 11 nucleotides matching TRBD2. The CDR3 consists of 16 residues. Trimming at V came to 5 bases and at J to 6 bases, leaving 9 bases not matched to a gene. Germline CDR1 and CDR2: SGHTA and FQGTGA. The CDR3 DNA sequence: TGTGCCAGCAGCCGCCTGGGACTAGCGGTTGGCAATGAGCAGTTCTTC. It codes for CASSRLGLAVGNEQFF.

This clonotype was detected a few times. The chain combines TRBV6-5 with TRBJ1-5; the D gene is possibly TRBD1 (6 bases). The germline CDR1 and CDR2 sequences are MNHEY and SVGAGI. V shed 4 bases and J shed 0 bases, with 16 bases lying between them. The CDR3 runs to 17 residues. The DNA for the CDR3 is TGTGCCAGCAGTTCCAGACCCACAGGGAGTAGCAATCAGCCCCAGCATTTT. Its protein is CASSSRPTGSSNQPQHF.

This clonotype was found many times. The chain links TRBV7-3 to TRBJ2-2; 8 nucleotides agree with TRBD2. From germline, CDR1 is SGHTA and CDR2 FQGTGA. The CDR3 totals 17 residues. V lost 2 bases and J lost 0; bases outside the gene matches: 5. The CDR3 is CASSLFGGGTNTGELFF. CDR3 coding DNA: TGTGCCAGCAGCTTATTTGGCGGGGGGACGAACACCGGGGAGCTGTTTTTT.

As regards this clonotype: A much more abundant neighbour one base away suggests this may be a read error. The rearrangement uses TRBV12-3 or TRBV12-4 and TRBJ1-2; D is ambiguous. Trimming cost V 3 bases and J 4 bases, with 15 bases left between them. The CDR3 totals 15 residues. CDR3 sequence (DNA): TGTGCCAGCAGTTTTAACCCGACCAGGACCTATGGCTACACCTTC. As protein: CASSFNPTRTYGYTF.

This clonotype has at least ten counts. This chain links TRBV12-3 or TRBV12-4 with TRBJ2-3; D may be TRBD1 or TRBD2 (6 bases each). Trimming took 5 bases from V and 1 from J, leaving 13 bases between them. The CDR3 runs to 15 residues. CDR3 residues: CASSPGATRTDTQYF. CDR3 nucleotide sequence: TGTGCCAGCAGTCCGGGGGCCACACGCACAGATACGCAGTATTTT.

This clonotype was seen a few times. The CDR3 region has the DNA TGTGCCAGCAGTATCCCGACAGGGCGCACTGAAGCTTTCTTT. Its protein is CASSIPTGRTEAFF. The chain recombines TRBV6-2 or TRBV6-3 with TRBJ1-1, with TRBD1 identical over 7 bases. CDR1 MNHEY and CDR2 SVGEGT come from the germline V gene. The trim removed 5 bases at V and 4 bases at J, leaving 7 bases unmatched. The CDR3 length is 14 residues.

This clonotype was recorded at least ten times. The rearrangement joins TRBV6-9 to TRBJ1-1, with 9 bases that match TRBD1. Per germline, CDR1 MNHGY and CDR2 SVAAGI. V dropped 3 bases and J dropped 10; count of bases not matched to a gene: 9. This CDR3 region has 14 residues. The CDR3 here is CASSYPYRGPRAFF. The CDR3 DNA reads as TGTGCCAGCAGTTACCCCTACAGGGGGCCGAGAGCTTTCTTT.

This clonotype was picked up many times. In DNA, the CDR3 is TGCAGTGCCCCGACTAGCGGGATGTACACCGGGGAGCTGTTTTTT. Protein product: CSAPTSGMYTGELFF. The chain links TRBV20-1 to TRBJ2-2, with TRBD2 matching over 11 bases. This CDR3 has 15 amino acids. V lost 6 bases, J lost 3 bases, and 6 bases stayed unmatched. Germline V lookup: CDR1 DFQATT, CDR2 SNEGSKA (reference sequence).